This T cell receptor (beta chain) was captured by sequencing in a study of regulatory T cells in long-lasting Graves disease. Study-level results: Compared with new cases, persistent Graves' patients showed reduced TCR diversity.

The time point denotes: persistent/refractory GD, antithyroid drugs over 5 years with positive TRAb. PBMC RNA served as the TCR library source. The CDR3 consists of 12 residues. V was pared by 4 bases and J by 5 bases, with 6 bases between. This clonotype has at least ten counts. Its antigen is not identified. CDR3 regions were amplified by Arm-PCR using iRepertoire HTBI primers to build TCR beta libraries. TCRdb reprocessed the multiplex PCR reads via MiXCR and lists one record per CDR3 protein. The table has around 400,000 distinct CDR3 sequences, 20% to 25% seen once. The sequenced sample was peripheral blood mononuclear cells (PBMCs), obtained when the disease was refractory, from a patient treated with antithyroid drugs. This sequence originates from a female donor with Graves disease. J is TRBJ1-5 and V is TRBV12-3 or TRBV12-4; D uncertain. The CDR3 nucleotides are TGTGCCAGCAGTTCCGCGTATCAGCCCCAGCATTTT. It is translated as CASSSAYQPQHF.